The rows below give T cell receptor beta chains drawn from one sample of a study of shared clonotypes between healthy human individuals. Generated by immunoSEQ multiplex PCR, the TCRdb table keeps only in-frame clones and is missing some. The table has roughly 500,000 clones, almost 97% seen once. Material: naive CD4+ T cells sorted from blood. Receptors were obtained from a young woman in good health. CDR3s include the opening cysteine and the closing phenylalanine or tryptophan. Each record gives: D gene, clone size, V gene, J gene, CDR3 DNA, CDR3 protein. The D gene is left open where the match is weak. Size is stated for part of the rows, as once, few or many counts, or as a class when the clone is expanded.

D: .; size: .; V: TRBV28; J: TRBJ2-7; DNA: TGTGCCAGCAGTTTCGGGGGCACCTACGAGCAGTACTTC; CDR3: CASSFGGTYEQYF
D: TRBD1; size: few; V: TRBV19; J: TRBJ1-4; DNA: TGTGCCAGTCACCGGGACAGAGGCGAAAAACTGTTTTTT; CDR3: CASHRDRGEKLFF
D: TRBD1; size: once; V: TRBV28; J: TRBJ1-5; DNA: TGTGCCAGCAGTTATACAGGGGGCACTAAGAAAAGCAATCAGCCCCAGCATTTT; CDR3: CASSYTGGTKKSNQPQHF
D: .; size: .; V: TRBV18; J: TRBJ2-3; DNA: TGTGCCAGCTCACCCTACCGAGCAGGCGGGAGCACAGATACGCAGTATTTT; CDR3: CASSPYRAGGSTDTQYF
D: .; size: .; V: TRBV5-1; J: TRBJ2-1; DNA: TGCGCCAGCAGCTTGGGGGGTCGAGGTAGACAGTTCTTC; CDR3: CASSLGGRGRQFF
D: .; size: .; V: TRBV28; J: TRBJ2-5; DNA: TGTGCCAGCAGTGATCAACCGAAAGAGACCCAGTACTTC; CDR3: CASSDQPKETQYF
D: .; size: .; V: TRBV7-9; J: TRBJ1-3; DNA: TGTGCCAGCAGCTTTCACGCCGTCTCTGGAAACACCATATATTTT; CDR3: CASSFHAVSGNTIYF
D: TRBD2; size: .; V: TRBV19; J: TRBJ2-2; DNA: TGTGCCAGTAGTAAAGCTGCGACTAGCGGGAACGAGAACACCGGGGAGCTGTTTTTT; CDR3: CASSKAATSGNENTGELFF
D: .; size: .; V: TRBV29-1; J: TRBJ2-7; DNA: TGCAGCGTTGTAGCAGATTACTACGAGCAGTACTTC; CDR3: CSVVADYYEQYF
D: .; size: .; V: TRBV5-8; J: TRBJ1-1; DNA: TGTGCCAGCAGCTCCCTGCGTGTGAACACTGAAGCTTTCTTT; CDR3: CASSSLRVNTEAFF
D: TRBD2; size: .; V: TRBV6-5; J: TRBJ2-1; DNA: TGTGCCAGCAGTTACTCGGGTCCGGGACTAGCGGAAGAGCAGTTCTTC; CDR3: CASSYSGPGLAEEQFF
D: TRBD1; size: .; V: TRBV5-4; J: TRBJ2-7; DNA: TGTGCCAGCAGCTTGGACAGGGGAACCTACGAGCAGTACTTC; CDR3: CASSLDRGTYEQYF
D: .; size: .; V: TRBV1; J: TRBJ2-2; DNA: TGCACCAGCAGCCAAGGAGTTTCGGATACCGGGGAGCTGTTTTTT; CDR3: CTSSQGVSDTGELFF
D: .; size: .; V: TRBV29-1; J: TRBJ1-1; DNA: TGCAGCGCCATGGGGACTGAAGCTTTCTTT; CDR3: CSAMGTEAFF
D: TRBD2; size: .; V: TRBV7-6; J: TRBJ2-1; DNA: TGTGCCAGCAGCTTGGCCCTAGCGGGAGGGCAGCATGAGCAGTTCTTC; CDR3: CASSLALAGGQHEQFF
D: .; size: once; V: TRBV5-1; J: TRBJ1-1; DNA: TGCGCCAGCAGCCCAGGGACGGTTGGGGTGAACACTGAAGCTTTCTTT; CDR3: CASSPGTVGVNTEAFF
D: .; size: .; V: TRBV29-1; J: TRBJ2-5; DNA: TGCAGCGTTGAAGGCACAGAGGAGACCCAGTACTTC; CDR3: CSVEGTEETQYF